The rows below give T cell receptor beta chains drawn from one sample of a study of blood T cell repertoires in COVID-19. Sequencing used immunoSEQ multiplex PCR; TCRdb keeps in-frame clones, though not all of them. The sample contains 200,000 to 250,000 clones, 75% to 90% of which appear only once. Material: PBMCs or T cells enriched from blood (not recorded which). The receptors come from a middle-aged woman with acute COVID-19. CDR3s include the opening cysteine and the closing phenylalanine or tryptophan. The D gene is left open where the match is weak. Size is stated for part of the rows, as once, few or many counts, or as a class when the clone is expanded.

clone_size	d_call	v_call	j_call	cdr3_nt	cdr3_aa
NA	TRBD1	TRBV3-1/TRBV3-2	TRBJ1-1	TGTGCCAGCAGTCTTCGACAGGGAAGGACTGAAGCTTTCTTT	CASSLRQGRTEAFF
NA	NA	TRBV15	TRBJ2-3	TGTGCCACCAGCAGAGAGGGAGAGCTCACAGATACGCAGTATTTT	CATSREGELTDTQYF
once	NA	TRBV12-3/TRBV12-4	TRBJ1-2	TGTGCCAGCAGTTCAGGTTCCTATGGCTACACCTTC	CASSSGSYGYTF
NA	TRBD1	TRBV7-9	TRBJ2-1	TGTGCCAGCAGCGTACAGGGGAATGAGCAGTTCTTC	CASSVQGNEQFF
NA	NA	TRBV5-6	TRBJ1-2	TGTGCCAGCAACCCGGGGGGCAGCCTAAACTATGGCTACACCTTC	CASNPGGSLNYGYTF
NA	NA	TRBV4-3	TRBJ1-1	TGCGCCAGCAGCCAAGGGCAGAACACTGAAGCTTTCTTT	CASSQGQNTEAFF
NA	TRBD1	TRBV5-5	TRBJ2-2	TGTGCCAGCAGCTTGGGACAGGGGTCGAACACCGGGGAGCTGTTTTTT	CASSLGQGSNTGELFF
NA	NA	TRBV2	TRBJ2-3	TGTGCCAGCAGGTCAGGGGCCACAGATACGCAGTATTTT	CASRSGATDTQYF
NA	TRBD1	TRBV15	TRBJ1-2	TGTGCCACCAGCAGAGTGGGACAGACTGACTATGGCTACACCTTC	CATSRVGQTDYGYTF
few	TRBD1	TRBV27	TRBJ2-5	TGTGCCAGCACCCCGGACAGGGGTTCTTTAGAGACCCAGTACTTC	CASTPDRGSLETQYF
NA	NA	TRBV12-3/TRBV12-4	TRBJ2-3	TGTGCCTGCTGGGGAGCCTCGGATACGCAGTATTTT	CACWGASDTQYF
NA	TRBD1	TRBV5-1	TRBJ2-2	TGCGCCAGCACCAGGGGACAGGTGGCCGGGGAGCTGTTTTTT	CASTRGQVAGELFF
NA	NA	TRBV6-5	TRBJ1-2	TGTGCCAGCAGTTACGTCAGGGCCTCTGGCTACACCTTC	CASSYVRASGYTF
NA	NA	TRBV12-3/TRBV12-4	TRBJ1-2	TGTGCCAGCAGTCATGACAGGCTCGGCTACACCTTC	CASSHDRLGYTF
NA	NA	TRBV18	TRBJ1-2	TGTGCCAGCTCAGCCCTCGCGGGAGTCGAGAATGGCTACACCTTC	CASSALAGVENGYTF
NA	NA	TRBV6-5	TRBJ2-3	TGTGCCAGCAGGGAGGGAGGGGGAGGAGATACGCAGTATTTT	CASREGGGGDTQYF
NA	TRBD2	TRBV7-2	TRBJ2-5	TGTGCCAGCAGCTCCGGACTAGCGGGGGCCGCCGGTCTACAAGAGACCCAGTACTTC	CASSSGLAGAAGLQETQYF
NA	NA	TRBV7-8	TRBJ1-1	TGTGCCAGCAGCTTAGGAGGGGGCACTGAAGCTTTCTTT	CASSLGGGTEAFF
NA	NA	TRBV5-4	TRBJ2-4	TGTGCCAGCAGCTCTGATCCGGGAACGCTAGCCAAAAACATTCAGTACTTC	CASSSDPGTLAKNIQYF
NA	NA	TRBV19	TRBJ1-5	TGTGCCAGTAGTATCGCGGTTATTTGGGAGGAGACGAAACAGCCCCAGCATTTT	CASSIAVIWEETKQPQHF
NA	NA	TRBV27	TRBJ1-6	TGTGCCAGCAGTTTAAGGCCGGGTACTAATTCACCCCTCCACTTT	CASSLRPGTNSPLHF
few	TRBD1	TRBV18	TRBJ1-2	TGTGCCAGCTCACCACGGATGGGACAGGGGACGAGTGGCTACACCTTC	CASSPRMGQGTSGYTF
NA	TRBD1	TRBV19	TRBJ1-2	TGTGCCAGTAGCATTAGACAGGGCGCGGACTATGGCTACACCTTC	CASSIRQGADYGYTF
NA	NA	TRBV5-5	TRBJ2-2	TGTGCCAGCAGCTTGGTTCCGACTATCAACACCGGGGAGCTGTTTTTT	CASSLVPTINTGELFF
NA	NA	TRBV10-3	TRBJ1-2	TGTGCCATCAGTTTGGACAGCAATAGTGGCTATGGCTACACCTTC	CAISLDSNSGYGYTF
NA	NA	TRBV5-1	TRBJ2-1	TGCGCCAGCAGCACCGGGACTTCCGACTACAATGAGCAGTTCTTC	CASSTGTSDYNEQFF
NA	NA	TRBV6-1	TRBJ2-4	TGTGCCAGCAGTGATGTCGAGGATCAGTACTTC	CASSDVEDQYF
many	TRBD1	TRBV19	TRBJ1-1	TGTGCCAGTAGATCGGGGACAGTATATAACACTGAAGCTTTCTTT	CASRSGTVYNTEAFF
NA	TRBD2	TRBV6-6	TRBJ2-6	TGTGCCAGCAGACGGGGGGACGGGGCCAACGTCCTGACTTTC	CASRRGDGANVLTF
NA	TRBD2	TRBV27	TRBJ2-3	TGTGCCAGCAGTTGGGGGGGGCTAGCGGGTCCCACAGATACGCAGTATTTT	CASSWGGLAGPTDTQYF
NA	TRBD1	TRBV3-1/TRBV3-2	TRBJ1-4	TGTGCCAGCAGCTACCGACAGGGTTATGAAAAACTGTTTTTT	CASSYRQGYEKLFF
NA	NA	TRBV18	TRBJ1-4	TGTGCCAGCTCATCCCTCGACAGGTCTAATGAAAAACTGTTTTTT	CASSSLDRSNEKLFF
NA	TRBD1	TRBV6-6	TRBJ1-2	TGTGCCAGCAGTCCAACAGGGGACTATGGCTACACCTTC	CASSPTGDYGYTF
NA	TRBD1	TRBV5-6	TRBJ1-6	TGTGCCAGCAGCTGGGGACAGGGTGAGAATTCACCCCTCCACTTT	CASSWGQGENSPLHF
once	TRBD1	TRBV30	TRBJ1-4	TGTGCCTGGAGGCAGGGGGATGAAAAACTGTTTTTT	CAWRQGDEKLFF
NA	NA	TRBV30	TRBJ1-2	TGTGCCTGGAAGGCAGACCTTGCAGGACAATCCTATGGCTACACCTTC	CAWKADLAGQSYGYTF
NA	NA	TRBV12-3/TRBV12-4	TRBJ2-1	TGTGCCAGCAGTTTAGCGTGGGGGCTAGGGCAGTTCTTC	CASSLAWGLGQFF
NA	TRBD1	TRBV9	TRBJ1-1	TGTGCCAGCAGCGTAGGGCCGGGACAGGGTGTCACTGAAGCTTTCTTT	CASSVGPGQGVTEAFF
few	NA	TRBV7-9	TRBJ1-1	TGTGCCAGCAGCACCCGGGGAATGAACACTGAAGCTTTCTTT	CASSTRGMNTEAFF
NA	NA	TRBV4-1	TRBJ2-7	TGCGCCAGCAGCCACATATCCGGGTCTTACGAGCAGTACTTC	CASSHISGSYEQYF
NA	NA	TRBV5-5	TRBJ2-1	TGTGCCAGCAGCCTACTTATGATTGAGCAGTTCTTC	CASSLLMIEQFF
NA	TRBD2	TRBV5-1	TRBJ2-3	TGCGCCAGCAGCGAGGTGGGAGGGAGCACAGATACGCAGTATTTT	CASSEVGGSTDTQYF
NA	TRBD1	TRBV19	TRBJ2-1	TGTGCCAGTAGTTCCAGGGGGCTCTGGGAGCAGTTCTTC	CASSSRGLWEQFF
NA	NA	TRBV29-1	TRBJ2-6	TGCAGCGCTGGGAGGACATTTAGCTCTGGGGCCAACGTCCTGACTTTC	CSAGRTFSSGANVLTF
NA	NA	TRBV5-4	TRBJ1-5	TGTGCCAGCAGCTTGTGGCAGGGCGGCAATCAGCCCCAGCATTTT	CASSLWQGGNQPQHF
NA	TRBD1	TRBV9	TRBJ1-5	TGTGCCAGCAGCGTAGGGACAGGGGGCCAGCCCCAGCATTTT	CASSVGTGGQPQHF
NA	TRBD2	TRBV14	TRBJ2-1	TGTGCCAGCAGCCAAGCAGTAGCGGGGAGTGAGCAGTTCTTC	CASSQAVAGSEQFF
NA	NA	TRBV12-3/TRBV12-4	TRBJ1-1	TGTGCCAGCAGTCCGCGACCGGGGACTGAAGCTTTCTTT	CASSPRPGTEAFF
NA	NA	TRBV6-5	TRBJ1-1	TGTGCCAGCAGTCTGGGTAGGAGAAACACTGAAGCTTTCTTT	CASSLGRRNTEAFF
once	TRBD2	TRBV15	TRBJ2-5	TGTGCCACCAGCAGAGGAGTAGCGGGGGTTCGAGAGACCCAGTACTTC	CATSRGVAGVRETQYF
few	NA	TRBV11-2	TRBJ1-1	TGTGCCAGCAGCTTATGGGCAGGCTTTGAAGCTTTCTTT	CASSLWAGFEAFF
once	NA	TRBV7-8	TRBJ1-2	TGTGCCAGCAGCTTAGCTCGGTGGGGCGGTGGCTACACCTTC	CASSLARWGGGYTF
NA	NA	TRBV11-2	TRBJ2-3	TGTGCCAGCAGCCGCCTTCCGGCGGCAGATACGCAGTATTTT	CASSRLPAADTQYF